There are a few counts of the clone carrying this T cell receptor (beta chain). What it binds is not known. The data belong to a study of regulatory T cells in long-lasting Graves disease. Across the whole study: Prior antithyroid drug treatment in newly diagnosed Graves' patients lasted under 3 months. General study findings and limits: Segments TRBV28, TRBJ1-2 and TRBJ2-5 showed preferential usage in persistent disease.

From germline, CDR1 is SGHKS and CDR2 YYEKEE (reference sequence). V dropped 1 base and J dropped 4 bases, with 12 bases sitting between them. The CDR3 is 14 residues long. HTBI primers from iRepertoire and Arm-PCR of CDR3 regions yielded the TCR beta libraries. As handled by the study authors: Looking across samples, the authors found under 75 TRBV and fewer than 15 TRBJ segments. Via MiXCR, TCRdb re-called the multiplex PCR reads, giving one row per CDR3 protein. TCRdb assigned the V and J calls; the authors' analysis was not used. The sample lists some 560,000 distinct CDR3 sequences; 15% to 20% were seen once. As to time point: newly diagnosed GD, antithyroid drugs for less than 3 months. RNA from PBMCs was the source of the TCR library. The same sample was also studied in work on T cells in Graves' hyperthyroidism and ophthalmopathy. That paper adds: Each patient was aged 18 to 65 and had newly diagnosed hyperthyroidism of under 2 months' duration.

The specimen was peripheral blood mononuclear cells (PBMCs), collected at new diagnosis, from a patient treated with antithyroid drugs. The clonotype originates from a woman aged 35-60 years with Graves disease. The gene calls are TRBV5-5 and TRBJ2-7, with D possibly TRBD2 on 6 matching bases. The CDR3 DNA reads TGTGCCAGCAGCTTGCGACCGGGAGATTACGAGCAGTACTTC. This translates into CASSLRPGDYEQYF. Variable domain in full (rest from reference TRBV5-5 and TRBJ2-7): DAGVTQSPTHLIKTRGQQVTLRCSPISGHKSVSWYQQVLGQGPQFIFQYYEKEERGRGNFPDRFSARQFPNYSSELNVNALLLGDSALYLCASSLRPGDYEQYFGPGTRLTVT.